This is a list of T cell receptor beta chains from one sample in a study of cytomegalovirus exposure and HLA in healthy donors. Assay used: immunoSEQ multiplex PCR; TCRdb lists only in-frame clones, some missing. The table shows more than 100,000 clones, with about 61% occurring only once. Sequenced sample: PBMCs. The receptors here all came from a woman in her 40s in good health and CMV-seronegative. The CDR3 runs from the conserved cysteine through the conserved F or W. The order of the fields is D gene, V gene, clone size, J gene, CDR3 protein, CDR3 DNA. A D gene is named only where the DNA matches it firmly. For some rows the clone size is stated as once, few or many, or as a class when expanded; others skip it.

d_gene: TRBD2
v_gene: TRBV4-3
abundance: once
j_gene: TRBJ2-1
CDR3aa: CASSPGGSSYNEQFF
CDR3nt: TGCGCCAGCAGCCCGGGGGGGAGCTCCTACAATGAGCAGTTCTTC

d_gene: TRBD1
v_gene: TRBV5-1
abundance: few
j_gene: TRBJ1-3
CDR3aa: CASTPGQGVGNTIYF
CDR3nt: TGCGCCAGCACTCCGGGACAGGGCGTTGGAAACACCATATATTTT

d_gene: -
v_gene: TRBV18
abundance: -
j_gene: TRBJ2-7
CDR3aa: CASSPPELKAGEQYF
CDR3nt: TGTGCCAGCTCACCACCGGAGCTCAAGGCCGGCGAGCAGTACTTC

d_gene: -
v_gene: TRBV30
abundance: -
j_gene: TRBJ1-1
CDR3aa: CAWNPGSNTEAFF
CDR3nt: TGTGCCTGGAATCCAGGATCGAACACTGAAGCTTTCTTT

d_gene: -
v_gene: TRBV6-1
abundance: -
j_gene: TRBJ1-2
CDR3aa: CASTGSRTNYGYTF
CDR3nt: TGTGCCAGCACCGGGAGCCGCACGAACTATGGCTACACCTTC

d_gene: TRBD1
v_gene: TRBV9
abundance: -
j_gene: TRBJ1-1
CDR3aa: CASSAPTGGSTEAFF
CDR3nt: TGTGCCAGCAGCGCTCCGACAGGGGGGAGCACTGAAGCTTTCTTT

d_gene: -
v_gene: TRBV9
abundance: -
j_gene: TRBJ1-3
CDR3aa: CASSTTPGRGGNTIYF
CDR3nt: TGTGCCAGCAGCACCACCCCGGGTCGGGGAGGAAACACCATATATTTT

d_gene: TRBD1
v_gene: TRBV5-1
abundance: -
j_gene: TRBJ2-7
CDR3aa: CASRPGTGGGVVSYEQYF
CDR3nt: TGCGCCAGCAGGCCCGGGACAGGGGGCGGGGTGGTCTCCTACGAGCAGTACTTC

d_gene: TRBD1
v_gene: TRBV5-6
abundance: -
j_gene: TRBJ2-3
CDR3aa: CASSPTEQGADTQYF
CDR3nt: TGTGCCAGCAGCCCGACCGAACAGGGGGCAGATACGCAGTATTTT

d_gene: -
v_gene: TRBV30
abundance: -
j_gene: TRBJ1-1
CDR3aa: CAWSPPRGEAFF
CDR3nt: TGTGCCTGGAGTCCCCCCCGGGGGGAAGCTTTCTTT

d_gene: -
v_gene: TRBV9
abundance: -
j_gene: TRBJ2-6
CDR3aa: CASSVQEANVLTF
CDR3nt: TGTGCCAGCAGCGTACAGGAGGCCAACGTCCTGACTTTC

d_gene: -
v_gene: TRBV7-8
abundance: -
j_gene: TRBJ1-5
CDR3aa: CASSLVGGFYSNQPQHF
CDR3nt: TGTGCCAGCAGCTTAGTGGGGGGTTTCTATAGCAATCAGCCCCAGCATTTT

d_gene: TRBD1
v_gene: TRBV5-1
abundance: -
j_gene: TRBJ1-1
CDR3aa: CASSLEDRAEAFF
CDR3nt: TGCGCCAGCAGCTTGGAGGACAGGGCTGAAGCTTTCTTT

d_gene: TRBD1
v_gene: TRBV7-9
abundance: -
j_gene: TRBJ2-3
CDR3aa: CASSFGDRDADTQYF
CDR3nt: TGTGCCAGCAGCTTTGGGGACAGGGATGCAGATACGCAGTATTTT

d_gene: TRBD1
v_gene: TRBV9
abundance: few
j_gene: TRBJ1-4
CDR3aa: CASSPQTDRGTRKLFF
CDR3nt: TGTGCCAGCAGCCCTCAAACAGACAGGGGGACTAGAAAACTGTTTTTT

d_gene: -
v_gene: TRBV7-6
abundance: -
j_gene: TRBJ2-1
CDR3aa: CASSLTSSSYNEQFF
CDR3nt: TGTGCCAGCAGCTTAACTTCTAGCTCCTACAATGAGCAGTTCTTC

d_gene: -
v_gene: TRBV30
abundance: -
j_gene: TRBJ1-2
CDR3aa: CAWSSNRAYGYTF
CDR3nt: TGTGCCTGGAGCTCCAACAGGGCGTATGGCTACACCTTC

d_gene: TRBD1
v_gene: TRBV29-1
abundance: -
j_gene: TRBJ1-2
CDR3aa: CSVSTGGTNYGYTF
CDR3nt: TGCAGCGTTTCCACAGGGGGGACTAACTATGGCTACACCTTC

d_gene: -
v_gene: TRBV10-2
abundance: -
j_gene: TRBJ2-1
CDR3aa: CASSVESEQFF
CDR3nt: TGCGCCAGCAGTGTTGAGAGTGAGCAGTTCTTC

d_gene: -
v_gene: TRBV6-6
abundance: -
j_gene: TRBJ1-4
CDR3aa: CASSPQGTNEKLFF
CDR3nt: TGTGCCAGCAGTCCCCAGGGTACAAATGAAAAACTGTTTTTT

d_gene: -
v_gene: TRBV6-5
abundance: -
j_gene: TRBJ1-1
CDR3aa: CASSSSTFEAFF
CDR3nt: TGTGCCAGCAGCTCAAGCACCTTTGAAGCTTTCTTT

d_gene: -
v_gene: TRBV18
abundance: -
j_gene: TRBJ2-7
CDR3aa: CASSRSGADYEQYF
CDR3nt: TGTGCCAGCTCACGTTCAGGGGCAGACTACGAGCAGTACTTC

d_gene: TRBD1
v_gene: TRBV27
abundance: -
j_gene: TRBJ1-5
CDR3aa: CASSPGTVLQPQHF
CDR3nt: TGTGCCAGCAGTCCCGGGACAGTGCTTCAGCCCCAGCATTTT

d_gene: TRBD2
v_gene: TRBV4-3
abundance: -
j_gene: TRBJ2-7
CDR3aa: CASSQELVSGGFSYEQYF
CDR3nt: TGCGCCAGCAGCCAAGAATTGGTTAGCGGGGGGTTCTCCTACGAGCAGTACTTC

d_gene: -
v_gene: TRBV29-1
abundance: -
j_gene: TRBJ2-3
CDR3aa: CSVIRQTDTQYF
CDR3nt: TGCAGCGTCATACGACAGACAGATACGCAGTATTTT

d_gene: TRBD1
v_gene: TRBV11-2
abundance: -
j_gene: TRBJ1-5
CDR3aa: CASSPGQGVYQPQHF
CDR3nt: TGTGCCAGCAGCCCTGGACAGGGAGTTTATCAGCCCCAGCATTTT

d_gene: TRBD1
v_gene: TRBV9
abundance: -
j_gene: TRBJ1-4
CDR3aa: CASSVFGQGVNEKLFF
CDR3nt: TGTGCCAGCAGCGTTTTCGGACAGGGGGTTAATGAAAAACTGTTTTTT

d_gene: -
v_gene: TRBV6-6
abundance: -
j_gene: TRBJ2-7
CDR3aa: CATSRGSYEQYF
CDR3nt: TGTGCCACCTCGCGGGGCTCCTACGAGCAGTACTTC

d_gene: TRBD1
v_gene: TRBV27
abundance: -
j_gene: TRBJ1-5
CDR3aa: CASSLDRINQPQHF
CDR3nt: TGTGCCAGCAGTTTGGACAGGATCAATCAGCCCCAGCATTTT

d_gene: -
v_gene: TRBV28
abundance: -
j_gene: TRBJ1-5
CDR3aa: CASSLPFGGGNQPQHF
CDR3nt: TGTGCCAGCAGTTTACCTTTTGGAGGCGGCAATCAGCCCCAGCATTTT

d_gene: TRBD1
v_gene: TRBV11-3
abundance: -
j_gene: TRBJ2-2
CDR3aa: CASSSQGTGELFF
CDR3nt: TGTGCCAGCAGTTCACAGGGGACCGGGGAGCTGTTTTTT

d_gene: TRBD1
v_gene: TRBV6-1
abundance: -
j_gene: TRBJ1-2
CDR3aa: CASSDSQGSMWYGYTF
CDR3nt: TGTGCCAGCAGTGATTCACAGGGGAGTATGTGGTATGGCTACACCTTC

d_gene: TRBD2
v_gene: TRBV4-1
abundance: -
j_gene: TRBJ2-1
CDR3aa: CASSQGGLVSYNEQFF
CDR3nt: TGCGCCAGCAGCCAGGGAGGACTAGTCTCTTACAATGAGCAGTTCTTC

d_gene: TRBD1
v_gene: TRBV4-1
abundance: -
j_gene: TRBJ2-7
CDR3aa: CASSHHGDRKGYEQYF
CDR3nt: TGCGCCAGCAGCCACCACGGGGACAGAAAAGGCTACGAGCAGTACTTC